The clone carrying this T cell receptor beta chain was observed many times. The CDR3 extends over 15 amino acids. Trimming removed 6 bases from V and 6 bases from J, with 17 bases in between. According to the study, genomic DNA was the template for TCR beta VDJ and CDR3 profiling. Using its own MiXCR run on the reads, TCRdb lists one record per CDR3 protein. The repertoire includes 200,000 or so distinct CDR3 sequences, around 49% of them detected once, and about 20% sits in the top ten. This sample stems from a study of CD8+CD57+ T cells in acquired aplastic anemia. At the level of the study: Sorted CD4+ and CD8+ cells yielded about 3.1 ug of DNA on average.

An expansion of CD8+CD57+ cells by flow cytometry had been shown in patients chosen for sequencing. The chain joins TRBV12-3 or TRBV12-4 to TRBJ2-2, with D perhaps TRBD2 (6 bases). The origin of this receptor is a human donor with aplastic anemia. What was sequenced was sorted CD4+, CD8+, or CD8+CD57+ T cells (not recorded which) from PBMCs. CDR3 nucleotides: TGTGCCAGCAGCGACGGAGGGACCTTCCCCGGGGAGCTGTTTTTT. Translated: CASSDGGTFPGELFF.